This T cell receptor beta chain was captured by sequencing in a study of response to subunit inactivated influenza vaccine. Study-wide points: The authors offered the suggestion that each seasonal influenza vaccination recruits few new T cells.

For this clonotype: Its antigen is as yet unknown.

TCRdb passed the RT-PCR reads through MiXCR, listing each CDR3 protein once. The sample has some 500,000 distinct CDR3 sequences; approximately 13% are singletons. The receptor was isolated from a man between 45 and 60 years old who received an inactivated influenza vaccine. This specimen was PBMCs from blood, taken 45 days after vaccination.

The CDR3 DNA reads as TGCGCCAGCAGCGAAGGGGGGTCTATGGACACTGAAGCTTTCTTT. Its translation is CASSEGGSMDTEAFF. The chain employs TRBV5-1 and TRBJ1-1, with D perhaps TRBD1 (6 bases). The V end was cut by 4 bases, the J end by 3 bases, with 16 bases between. Germline-derived CDR1 and CDR2 are SGHRS and YFSETQ. The CDR3 is 15 residues long.